Each of the 13 T cell receptor beta chains below was sequenced from the same sample in a study of OX40 agonist ivuxolimab in advanced cancers. Produced via immunoSEQ multiplex PCR; TCRdb's table is partial and in-frame only. The sample includes about 59,000 clones, about nine tenths of them seen just once. Source: CD4+ or CD8+ T cells sorted from blood, taken in a trial of the OX40 agonist ivuxolimab. Receptors were obtained from an adult with an advanced solid tumor such as melanoma, head and neck, liver or kidney cancer.

The chain is built from TRBV10-3 and TRBJ1-1; D gene uncertain. The V end lost 0 bases, the J end lost 1 base, and 12 bases lay between the germline ends. The CDR3 consists of 16 residues. Germline values: CDR1 ENHRY, CDR2 SYGVKD. The CDR3 sequence: CAISESPGLGNTEAFF. The CDR3 DNA is TGTGCCATCAGTGAGTCGCCGGGGTTGGGGAACACTGAAGCTTTCTTT.

The chain uses TRBV29-1 and TRBJ1-1, with no clear D. The CDR3 loop spans 13 amino acids. Germline loops: CDR1 SQVTM, CDR2 ANQGSEA. Trimming removed 7 bases at V and 1 base at J, with 13 bases between. CDR3 residues: CSGYRATNTEAFF. CDR3 DNA sequence: TGCAGCGGATACCGGGCCACGAACACTGAAGCTTTCTTT.

The CDR3 nucleotides are TGTGCCAGCAGCTTAGAGGGATGGGATACGCAGTATTTT. Protein: CASSLEGWDTQYF. The gene calls are TRBV7-3 and TRBJ2-3; the D gene is possibly TRBD2 (5 bases). V dropped 2 bases and J dropped 6 bases, with 9 bases sitting between them. CDR3 length: 13 amino acids. Germline CDR1 reads SGHTA; CDR2 reads FQGTGA.

V is TRBV4-1 and J is TRBJ2-3; a possible D gene is TRBD2 (5 bases). CDR1 is MGHRA, CDR2 YSYEKL, per germline. V dropped 8 bases and J dropped 1 base, with 16 bases sitting between them. The CDR3 has 15 residues. CDR3 protein: CASRASRWGTDTQYF. CDR3 sequence (DNA): TGCGCCAGCCGGGCTAGCCGTTGGGGCACAGATACGCAGTATTTT.

Sample share makes this clone medium-sized. The chain combines TRBV12-5 with TRBJ2-3; D is perhaps TRBD2 (6 bases). The CDR3 consists of 14 residues. V lost 7 bases, J lost 0 bases, and 11 bases lay in between. The germline CDR1 and CDR2 sequences are LGHNT and FRNRAP. For the CDR3, the DNA is TGTGCTAGTGCTAGCGTGTCTAGCACAGATACGCAGTATTTT. This translates into CASASVSSTDTQYF.

The chain recombines TRBV7-2 with TRBJ2-2; D unclear. The CDR3 spans 16 residues. V lost 5 bases to trimming and J lost 0 bases, with 13 bases between them. Germline V lookup: CDR1 SGHTA, CDR2 FQGNSA. This CDR3 is CASSQQGTANTGELFF. In nucleotides, the CDR3 is TGTGCCAGCAGCCAACAAGGAACCGCGAACACCGGGGAGCTGTTTTTT.

This chain uses TRBV18 with TRBJ2-2, with 9 positions matching TRBD1. The CDR3 extends over 14 amino acids. V lost 3 bases, J lost 5 bases, and 1 base stayed unmatched. Germline V gene sequence: CDR1 KGHSH, CDR2 LQKENI. The CDR3 is CASSPGQGTGELFF. In DNA form, the CDR3 reads TGTGCCAGCTCACCCGGACAGGGGACCGGGGAGCTGTTTTTT. Complete variable domain (other parts from reference TRBV18 and TRBJ2-2): NAGVMQNPRHLVRRRGQEARLRCSPMKGHSHVYWYRQLPEEGLKFMVYLQKENIIDESGMPKERFSAEFPKEGPSILRIQQVVRGDSAAYFCASSPGQGTGELFFGEGSRLTVL.

The chain combines TRBV28 with TRBJ1-1; a possible D gene is TRBD1 (6 bases). V was pared by 4 bases and J by 1 base, with 10 bases between. The CDR3 length is 14 residues. The germline V gene has CDR1 MDHEN and CDR2 SYDVKM. As DNA, the CDR3 is TGTGCCAGCAGTTACTCCAGGGGGAACACTGAAGCTTTCTTT. Encoded protein: CASSYSRGNTEAFF. Variable domain in full (rest from reference TRBV28 and TRBJ1-1): DVKVTQSSRYLVKRTGEKVFLECVQDMDHENMFWYRQDPGLGLRLIYFSYDVKMKEKGDIPEGYSVSREKKERFSLILESASTNQTSMYLCASSYSRGNTEAFFGQGTRLTVV.

The chain uses TRBV4-1 and TRBJ1-1; maybe TRBD1 (5 bases). The CDR3 totals 14 residues. Trimming shortened V by 0 bases and J by 5 bases, and 10 bases separated the two germline ends. CDR1 and CDR2 (germline): MGHRA, YSYEKL. CDR3 residues: CASSQEGRETEAFF. The CDR3 DNA reads as TGCGCCAGCAGCCAAGAGGGGCGAGAAACTGAAGCTTTCTTT.

The chain is built from TRBV5-1 and TRBJ2-7; TRBD1 might be the D (6 bases). CDR3 size: 15 residues. Per the germline V gene, CDR1 is SGHRS and CDR2 is YFSETQ. V dropped 0 bases and J dropped 5 bases, with 15 bases sitting between them. The CDR3 loop reads CASSLGSGARDEQYF. As DNA, the CDR3 is TGCGCCAGCAGCTTGGGATCAGGGGCACGTGACGAGCAGTACTTC.

The chain combines TRBV7-9 with TRBJ1-1; possibly TRBD1 for D (5 bases). Germline assignment: CDR1 SEHNR and CDR2 FQNEAQ (reference sequence). Trimming removed 2 bases from V and 7 bases from J, with 14 bases in between. The CDR3 has 14 residues. The CDR3 DNA follows: TGTGCCAGCAGCTTATCAGGCAGGGAGCTTGAAGCTTTCTTT. Its protein product is CASSLSGRELEAFF.

The genes are TRBV5-1 and TRBJ2-7, with TRBD1 matching 9 bases. The CDR3 contains 15 residues. The trim removed 1 base at V and 3 bases at J, leaving 5 bases unmatched. The germline CDR1 and CDR2 sequences are SGHRS and YFSETQ. CDR3 coding DNA: TGCGCCAGCAGCTTGACTGGGACAGGGCACTACGAGCAGTACTTC. It encodes CASSLTGTGHYEQYF.

J is TRBJ2-7 and V is TRBV7-2; maybe TRBD2 (5 bases). The CDR3 is 17 amino acids. The V end was cut by 5 bases, the J end by 0 bases, with 20 bases between. CDR1 and CDR2 (germline): SGHTA, FQGNSA. In nucleotides, the CDR3 is TGTGCCAGCAGCCCTCTCGGTAGGAGCAGCGGCTCCTACGAGCAGTACTTC. As protein: CASSPLGRSSGSYEQYF.